Listed here is a single T cell receptor beta chain. Its specificity is unknown. From germline, CDR1 is SGHRS and CDR2 YFSETQ. The ends were cut back, 0 bases at V and 3 bases at J, with 7 bases in the middle. There are 14 residues in the CDR3. These data belong to a study of blood T cells in healthy people across ages. Study-level findings and limits: PBMCs left unsorted prevented a conclusive naive versus antigen-experienced comparison.

Combining a sample-barcoded 5' primer with a J-beta primer mix, a second PCR ran for roughly 6 to 11 cycles. TCRdb fed the 5' RACE reads into MiXCR, producing one record per CDR3 protein. The sample includes about 720,000 distinct CDR3 sequences, around 25% of them seen just once. This sample also appeared in a second study, on T cells of mothers and their children.

This TCR was sampled from a boy aged 10-17 years in good health. The sample taken for sequencing was blood. J is TRBJ1-5 and V is TRBV5-1, with no clear D. CDR3 DNA: TGCGCCAGCAGCTTGGGAGACATCAATCAGCCCCAGCATTTT. It is translated as CASSLGDINQPQHF.